This is a list of T cell receptor beta chains from one sample in a study of control samples from healthy donors and cancer patients. The table came from immunoSEQ multiplex PCR; TCRdb's copy has only in-frame clones and leaves some out. The table records around 140,000 clones, 91% of them present only once. The sample taken for sequencing was blood. These receptor sequences come from a young man in good health. Each CDR3 is given with its conserved first and last residue. The D gene is left open where the match is weak. Not all rows give a size; the values are once, few, many and, for expanded clones, a class.

j_gene	d_gene	v_gene	abundance	len	CDR3nt	CDR3aa
TRBJ2-7	-	TRBV12-5	-	15	TGTGCTAGTGGTTTGGCCGGGACCTTCAAAGGGGAGCAGTACTTC	CASGLAGTFKGEQYF
TRBJ2-3	-	TRBV7-9	-	16	TGTGCCAGCAGCCCGCCGAGGACGGGTCACACAGATACGCAGTATTTT	CASSPPRTGHTDTQYF
TRBJ2-7	-	TRBV5-1	-	13	TGCGCCAGCAGCTTGGGGGGGTTCAACGAGCAGTACTTC	CASSLGGFNEQYF
TRBJ1-1	-	TRBV5-6	-	14	TGTGCCAGCGCCGAGGAAGGTATGAACACTGAAGCTTTCTTT	CASAEEGMNTEAFF
TRBJ1-3	-	TRBV15	-	15	TGTGCCACCAGCAGAGTTGGCCTGTCTGGAAACACCATATATTTT	CATSRVGLSGNTIYF
TRBJ2-7	-	TRBV7-2	-	14	TGTGCCAGCAGCCACAGGACTGGGTCCTACGAGCAGTACTTC	CASSHRTGSYEQYF
TRBJ2-4	-	TRBV28	-	15	TGTGCCAGCAGCCCCAACCTAGGGGCCAAAAACATTCAGTACTTC	CASSPNLGAKNIQYF
TRBJ2-1	TRBD2	TRBV27	-	15	TGTGCCACTCGACCTGCGGGGGGGCTGGGTAATGAGCAGTTCTTC	CATRPAGGLGNEQFF
TRBJ1-4	-	TRBV28	-	15	TGTGCCAGCAGTTGGGACTCCACAACTAATGAAAAACTGTTTTTT	CASSWDSTTNEKLFF
TRBJ2-7	TRBD2	TRBV13	-	15	TGTGCCAGCAGCTTACGATTAGCGGGGTTCTACGAGCAGTACTTC	CASSLRLAGFYEQYF
TRBJ2-2	-	TRBV20-1	-	12	TGCAGTGCTAGTCGGAACACCGGGGAGCTGTTTTTT	CSASRNTGELFF
TRBJ1-4	-	TRBV3-1/TRBV3-2	-	18	TGTGCCAGCAGCCAACCCCACCATCGTGGAAAACCCAATGAAAAACTGTTTTTT	CASSQPHHRGKPNEKLFF
TRBJ2-1	TRBD2	TRBV9	-	15	TGTGCCAGCACCCTGGCCGGGGGGGCGGGGAATGAGCAGTTCTTC	CASTLAGGAGNEQFF
TRBJ2-7	TRBD2	TRBV19	once	14	TGTGCCACCCGACTAGGCGGGGGAGCCTACGAGCAGTACTTC	CATRLGGGAYEQYF
TRBJ2-7	-	TRBV28	-	14	TGTGCCAGCAGTTTTCGGCTGCCCTACTACGAGCAGTACTTC	CASSFRLPYYEQYF
TRBJ1-1	-	TRBV25-1	-	13	TGTGCCAGCAGTGAGCTTATGAACACTGAAGCTTTCTTT	CASSELMNTEAFF
TRBJ2-1	TRBD2	TRBV19	-	14	TGTGCCACCCAACTAGCGGGGGGTTACAATGAGCAGTTCTTC	CATQLAGGYNEQFF
TRBJ2-7	-	TRBV11-2	-	14	TGTGCCAGCAGCTTAGCAGGGAAAGGGTACGAGCAGTACTTC	CASSLAGKGYEQYF
TRBJ1-4	-	TRBV20-1	-	11	TGCAGTGCTAGAGTAAATGAAAAACTGTTTTTT	CSARVNEKLFF
TRBJ1-2	-	TRBV6-5	-	14	TGTGCCAGCACCCGGGGGGCCGCTAACTATGGCTACACCTTC	CASTRGAANYGYTF
TRBJ1-3	TRBD1	TRBV7-9	-	17	TGTGCCAGCGGGTTGGGACAGGGCCCTATCTCTGGAAACACCATATATTTT	CASGLGQGPISGNTIYF
TRBJ1-5	TRBD1	TRBV6-1	once	16	TGTGCCAGCAGTGAGCCACCCGCAGGGGGCAGACAGCCCCAGCATTTT	CASSEPPAGGRQPQHF
TRBJ2-3	TRBD2	TRBV9	once	15	TGTGCCAGCAGCGTAAGAGCGGGGAGCACAGATACGCAGTATTTT	CASSVRAGSTDTQYF
TRBJ1-6	TRBD1	TRBV4-1	few	17	TGCGCCAGCAGCCAAGATGGACAGGGGGCCTATAATTCACCCCTCCACTTT	CASSQDGQGAYNSPLHF
TRBJ1-6	TRBD1	TRBV27	-	14	TGTGCCAGCAGTTTATCACAGGGGAGTTCACCCCTCCACTTT	CASSLSQGSSPLHF
TRBJ1-5	-	TRBV2	-	17	TGTGCCAGCAGTGAAATGCTCGGGGGCACGGGAAGTCAGCCCCAGCATTTT	CASSEMLGGTGSQPQHF
TRBJ1-3	-	TRBV6-6	-	14	TGTGCCAGCTTCAACACCGGGGCTGGAAACACCATATATTTT	CASFNTGAGNTIYF
TRBJ1-6	TRBD1	TRBV7-2	once	15	TGTGCCAGCAGCTTAGGGGACAGGGGTGGATCACCCCTCCACTTT	CASSLGDRGGSPLHF
TRBJ1-5	-	TRBV5-1	-	15	TGCGCCAGCAGTGAATACCCCGGCGGTAATCAGCCCCAGCATTTT	CASSEYPGGNQPQHF
TRBJ2-7	-	TRBV5-1	-	13	TGCGCCAGCAGCTGGGGGGAACACTACGAGCAGTACTTC	CASSWGEHYEQYF
TRBJ1-5	-	TRBV19	few	13	TGTGCCAGTACCATAACAGGCAATCAGCCCCAGCATTTT	CASTITGNQPQHF
TRBJ2-7	-	TRBV28	-	14	TGTGCCAGCAGTTCCCGGTACGGCTCCTACGAGCAGTACTTC	CASSSRYGSYEQYF
TRBJ1-6	-	TRBV30	-	14	TGTGCCTGGAGTGTTCGGGGGAGGGACTCACCCCTCCACTTT	CAWSVRGRDSPLHF
TRBJ1-1	-	TRBV19	-	15	TGTGCCAGTAGTATAGGAGGGAGGGGGAACACTGAAGCTTTCTTT	CASSIGGRGNTEAFF
TRBJ1-1	TRBD1	TRBV11-2	once	15	TGTGCCAGCAGCTTACTTCGGACAGGGTGGACTGAAGCTTTCTTT	CASSLLRTGWTEAFF
TRBJ2-7	TRBD1	TRBV5-4	-	14	TGTGCCAGCAGCTCGCCGGGACAGGGCTACGAGCAGTACTTC	CASSSPGQGYEQYF
TRBJ1-6	-	TRBV25-1	-	13	TGTGCCAGCAGTTTACAGGGCTATTCACCCCTCCACTTT	CASSLQGYSPLHF
TRBJ2-2	-	TRBV7-8	-	14	TGTGCCAGCAGCTTAGGAGGTTTGGCCGGGGAGCTGTTTTTT	CASSLGGLAGELFF
TRBJ2-7	-	TRBV10-3	-	13	TGTGCCATCGGGGCCGGGAACTCCTACGAGCAGTACTTC	CAIGAGNSYEQYF
TRBJ1-6	TRBD1	TRBV27	once	14	TGTGCCAGCAGTTTAGGGACAGAGGTTTCACCCCTCCACTTT	CASSLGTEVSPLHF
TRBJ1-1	-	TRBV11-2	-	14	TGTGCCAGCAGCCGTCTGGGTCCGAACACTGAAGCTTTCTTT	CASSRLGPNTEAFF
TRBJ2-7	TRBD2	TRBV6-5	once	14	TGTGCCAGCCCGAAGGTAGCGGGGGCCTACGAGCAGTACTTC	CASPKVAGAYEQYF
TRBJ2-7	-	TRBV7-6	-	15	TGTGCCAGCAGCTTAACCATGGGAGCCCTCTTGGAGCAGTACTTC	CASSLTMGALLEQYF
TRBJ2-3	TRBD2	TRBV6-6	-	15	TGTGCCAGCAGTAACCGGGTAGCGGGGTCCGATACGCAGTATTTT	CASSNRVAGSDTQYF
TRBJ2-1	-	TRBV2	-	15	TGTGCCAGCAGCGTACCGTTGGCTAGCTGGAATGAGCAGTTCTTC	CASSVPLASWNEQFF
TRBJ2-1	TRBD2	TRBV9	-	15	TGTGCCAGCAGCGTAGGTCCTAGCGGGGGTAATGAGCAGTTCTTC	CASSVGPSGGNEQFF
TRBJ2-4	-	TRBV30	-	15	TGTGCCTGGAGTGCCTATGAAGAGGCCAAAAACATTCAGTACTTC	CAWSAYEEAKNIQYF
TRBJ1-3	TRBD1	TRBV7-9	-	17	TGTGCCAGCAGCGCCACTAGGGACAGGGGGCATGGAAACACCATATATTTT	CASSATRDRGHGNTIYF
TRBJ1-5	-	TRBV5-3	once	16	TGTGCCAGAAGCTTGGTGCCGGGGGAGAGCAATCAGCCCCAGCATTTT	CARSLVPGESNQPQHF
TRBJ2-1	TRBD2	TRBV7-2	-	16	TGTGCCAGCAGCCCCGAGCTTCTAGCGGGGGTAGGTGAGCAGTTCTTC	CASSPELLAGVGEQFF
TRBJ2-3	-	TRBV11-3	-	13	TGTGCCAGCAGCGGGGGGGCCATAGATACGCAGTATTTT	CASSGGAIDTQYF
TRBJ1-1	TRBD1	TRBV3-1/TRBV3-2	-	18	TGTGCCAGCAGCCATAAACCCGGGACAGGGTATGGGAACACTGAAGCTTTCTTT	CASSHKPGTGYGNTEAFF